Below are 31 T cell receptor beta chains sequenced from a single sample in a study of blood T cells in healthy people across ages. With a J-beta primer mix and a sample-barcoded 5' primer, a second PCR ran 7 to 11 cycles. TCRdb recomputed calls from the 5' RACE reads with MiXCR, one row per CDR3 protein. The profile covers 800,000 to 1,300,000 distinct CDR3 sequences, with about 23% appearing a single time and approximately 0.7% taken by the ten largest. The same specimen was also included in a second study, on T cells of mothers and their children.

The sequenced sample was blood. These receptors all stem from a girl aged 2 to 9 in good health.

This rearrangement joins TRBV3-1 to TRBJ2-1; 9 positions agree with TRBD2. J was trimmed by 6 bases and V by 3 bases; bases with no gene match: 6. Germline CDR1 and CDR2: LGHDT and YNNKEL (reference sequence). This CDR3 is built from 15 residues. The CDR3 region has the DNA TGTGCCAGCAGCCAGCGGGCGGGAGGGAGCAATGAGCAGTTCTTC. The encoded protein is CASSQRAGGSNEQFF.

Only a few counts were recorded for this clonotype. The rearrangement links TRBV7-2 to TRBJ2-1; 9 bases align to TRBD1. The junction had 4 bases not matched to a gene; V was cut back by 3 bases and J by 7 bases. The germline V gene encodes CDR1 SGHTA and CDR2 FQGNSA. The CDR3 length is 14 residues. The DNA of the CDR3 is TGTGCCAGCAGCTTCGGGACAGGGTGGAATGAGCAGTTCTTC. This sequence encodes CASSFGTGWNEQFF.

This clonotype was counted only a few times. V and J are TRBV5-6 and TRBJ2-1; D is possibly TRBD1 or TRBD2 (6 bases each). The V and J ends lost 3 bases and 2 bases respectively, with 18 bases between them. The CDR3 spans 17 residues. Germline V gene data show CDR1 as SGHDT and CDR2 as YYEEEE. The CDR3 spells CASSSGWGALPYNEQFF. CDR3 in DNA: TGTGCCAGCAGCTCCGGGTGGGGGGCACTACCCTACAATGAGCAGTTCTTC.

This chain joins TRBV16 and TRBJ2-5, with 7 bases aligning to TRBD1. TRBJ2-7 explains the end of the DNA better; the J call may be wrong. CDR1 is KGHSY, CDR2 FQNENV, per germline. This CDR3 is built from 14 residues. CDR3 nucleotides: TGTGCCAGCAGCCAATCAGACAGGGTCGACGAGCAGTACTTC. Amino acids: CASSQSDRVDEQYF.

V usage is TRBV4-2 and J usage is TRBJ2-3; D may be TRBD1 (6 bases). With 3 bases removed from V and 6 bases from J, the gap between germline ends came to 13 bases. CDR1 and CDR2 from the germline V gene are LGHNA and YNFKEQ. The CDR3 contains 14 residues. The CDR3 is CASSHPMGADTQYF. The CDR3 DNA reads TGTGCCAGCAGCCATCCGATGGGGGCGGATACGCAGTATTTT.

This clonotype was observed a few times. This chain links TRBV7-9 with TRBJ1-2; D call uncertain. The CDR3 runs to 15 residues. Germline-derived CDR1 and CDR2 are SEHNR and FQNEAQ (reference sequence). Trimming shortened V by 8 bases and J by 9 bases, and 25 bases separated the two germline ends. The CDR3 coding sequence is TGTGCCAGCGGTGGAAGAAAGCTTACTCTATGGCGCTACACCTTC. Translating it yields CASGGRKLTLWRYTF.

This clonotype occurred a few times. The rearrangement joins TRBV12-3 or TRBV12-4 to TRBJ1-2; 8 nucleotides align to TRBD1. CDR3 length: 13 residues. V trimming: 5 bases; J trimming: 8 bases; junction bases outside the gene matches: 7. CDR3: CASSTEQGVGYTF. CDR3 DNA: TGTGCCAGCAGTACCGAACAGGGGGTAGGCTACACCTTC.

A note on this clonotype: Mismatch with germline at one junction end may stem from a read error. V and J are TRBV6-1 and TRBJ2-7; possibly TRBD1 for D (5 bases). Germline V gives CDR1 MNHNS, CDR2 SASEGT. CDR3 length: 14 residues. CDR3 coding DNA: TGCGCCAGCAGTGAAGCAGGGCAGCTCTTCGAGCAGTACTTC. Its protein is CASSEAGQLFEQYF.

This clonotype was detected only a few times. The V call is TRBV2, the J call TRBJ1-6, with D unresolved. Germline lookup yields CDR1 SNHLY and CDR2 FYNNEI. The CDR3 has 12 residues. The germline V and J ends were trimmed by 8 bases and 8 bases, with 10 bases remaining between them. CDR3 nucleotides: TGTGCCAGCCTACGGGAGGATTCACCCCTCCACTTT. This sequence encodes CASLREDSPLHF.

V is TRBV5-4 and J is TRBJ2-1; D is perhaps TRBD2 (6 bases). The germline V and J ends were trimmed by 1 base and 8 bases, with 10 bases remaining between them. Germline V gene data show CDR1 as SGHNT and CDR2 as YYREEE (reference sequence). This CDR3 spans 13 amino acids. The CDR3 is CASSLPGADEQFF. The CDR3 DNA is TGTGCCAGCAGCTTGCCGGGAGCAGATGAGCAGTTCTTC.

This clonotype was found a few times. The rearrangement uses TRBV4-3 and TRBJ2-7, with D perhaps TRBD1 (6 bases). Looked up from germline, CDR1 is LGHNA and CDR2 is YSLEER. The V end lost 0 bases, the J end lost 3 bases, and 12 bases lay between the germline ends. This CDR3 is 15 amino acids long. The CDR3: CASSQDRDRLYEQYF. The CDR3 bases are TGCGCCAGCAGCCAAGATCGAGACAGGCTCTACGAGCAGTACTTC.

This clonotype was observed a handful of times. The chain couples TRBV28 to TRBJ2-5; 7 bases are shared with TRBD2. Unmatched junction bases numbered 6, after V lost 3 bases and J lost 2 bases. The CDR3 runs 15 residues. In germline, CDR1 is MDHEN, CDR2 SYDVKM. The CDR3 region is CASSFDFGGQETQYF. The CDR3 region has the DNA TGTGCCAGCAGTTTCGATTTCGGGGGGCAAGAGACCCAGTACTTC.

This chain links TRBV14 with TRBJ1-1; 10 bases map to TRBD1. This CDR3 has 15 residues. The V gene's germline CDR1 is SGHDN and CDR2 FVKESK. The V gene end was trimmed by 4 bases and the J gene end by 5 bases; junction bases not matched to a gene: 7. The chain's CDR3 is CASSPYRDRGTEAFF. The CDR3 DNA is TGTGCCAGCAGCCCATACCGGGACAGGGGAACTGAAGCTTTCTTT.

This clonotype was seen a handful of times. The chain is built from TRBV6-2 or TRBV6-3 and TRBJ2-4; D gene ambiguous. The germline gives CDR1 MNHEY, CDR2 SVGEGT. The CDR3 length is 13 residues. V was cut by 6 bases and J by 5 bases, with 11 bases left in between. The CDR3 bases are TGTGCCAGCAGCTACGCCAAGGAAAACATTCAGTACTTC. Translation gives CASSYAKENIQYF.

The chain links TRBV12-3 or TRBV12-4 to TRBJ2-1; no firm D call. The J call may be in error: the DNA end matches TRBJ2-5 better. The CDR3 contains 14 residues. DNA of the CDR3: TGTGCCAGCAGTGCATCTAGGAGTCAAGAGACCCAGTACTTC. Translation gives CASSASRSQETQYF.

The chain uses TRBV15 and TRBJ1-6, with 9 positions matching TRBD1. The CDR3 is 16 residues long. Germline V gene sequence: CDR1 LNHNV, CDR2 YYDKDF (reference sequence). V was pared by 2 bases and J by 9 bases, with 8 bases of the junction left unmatched. The CDR3 nucleotides read TGTGCCACCAGCAGACGTCCCGGGACAGGGAGTTCACCCCTCCACTTT. As protein: CATSRRPGTGSSPLHF.

This clonotype has a handful of counts. This chain connects TRBV20-1 to TRBJ2-3; D gene uncertain. There are 13 residues in the CDR3. Germline V gene lookup returns CDR1 DFQATT and CDR2 SNEGSKA (reference sequence). V lost 3 bases to trimming and J lost 2 bases, with 9 bases between them. CDR3 protein: CSASGGFTDTQYF. CDR3 sequence (DNA): TGCAGTGCTAGTGGCGGTTTCACAGATACGCAGTATTTT.

The chain couples TRBV28 to TRBJ2-1, with TRBD1 identical over 7 bases. TRBJ2-5 explains the end of the DNA better; the J call may be wrong. The length of the CDR3 is 16 residues. The V gene's germline CDR1 is MDHEN and CDR2 SYDVKM. The CDR3 loop is CASSYPRDRGEETQYF. The CDR3 coding sequence is TGTGCCAGCAGTTACCCAAGGGACAGAGGGGAGGAGACCCAGTACTTC.

This clonotype has only a few counts. This chain joins TRBV29-1 and TRBJ2-3; D perhaps matches TRBD2 (6 bases). The ends were cut back, 8 bases at V and 2 bases at J, with 11 bases in the middle. Germline assignment: CDR1 SQVTM and CDR2 ANQGSEA. CDR3 length equals 12 residues. The CDR3, as DNA: TGCAGCTTACGGACTAACACAGATACGCAGTATTTT. Translated: CSLRTNTDTQYF.

The sample holds many counts of this clonotype. The chain couples TRBV11-3 to TRBJ2-5, with 9 positions matching TRBD1. Per the germline V gene, CDR1 is SGHNT and CDR2 is YENEEA. Trimming took 1 base from V and 4 from J; bases not matched to a gene: 1. This CDR3 has 14 residues. The CDR3 DNA follows: TGTGCCAGCAGCTTAGCGACAGGGGGAGAGACCCAGTACTTC. Amino acids: CASSLATGGETQYF.

This clonotype was found a few times. This chain connects TRBV9 to TRBJ2-5; D is unclear. With 0 bases removed from V and 7 bases from J, the gap between germline ends came to 16 bases. The CDR3 totals 15 residues. Germline V CDR1 and CDR2: SGDLS, YYNGEE. CDR3 sequence reads: CASSVAAEAIATQYF. In DNA form, the CDR3 reads TGTGCCAGCAGCGTAGCCGCTGAAGCGATCGCGACCCAGTACTTC.

The chain uses TRBV28 and TRBJ1-4; maybe TRBD1 (5 bases). The CDR3 sequence is 13 residues long. In germline, CDR1 is MDHEN, CDR2 SYDVKM. With 5 bases removed from V and 5 bases from J, the gap between germline ends came to 9 bases. The DNA for the CDR3 is TGTGCCAGCAGTACGGGACTAAATGAAAAACTGTTTTTT. Protein product: CASSTGLNEKLFF.

The gene calls are TRBV4-1 and TRBJ2-1; D gene unclear. The CDR3 sequence is 17 residues long. CDR1 is MGHRA, CDR2 YSYEKL, per germline. Trimming cost V 0 bases and J 3 bases, with 15 bases left between them. The chain's CDR3 is CASSQDGPQYDYNEQFF. The CDR3 coding sequence is TGCGCCAGCAGCCAAGATGGCCCCCAATACGACTACAATGAGCAGTTCTTC.

A word on this clonotype: One end of the junction fails to match germline, which may point to a read error. This chain links TRBV28 with TRBJ2-1, with TRBD2 matching 9 bases. CDR1 MDHEN and CDR2 SYDVKM come from the germline V gene. The CDR3 covers 14 residues. For the CDR3, the DNA is TGTGCCAGCAGGGGGACTAGCTCCTACAATGAGCAGCTCTTC. It encodes CASRGTSSYNEQLF.

This clonotype showed up just a few times. The chain has TRBV9 and TRBJ1-3; tentative D call: TRBD1 (5 bases). The germline V gene encodes CDR1 SGDLS and CDR2 YYNGEE. This CDR3 has 16 amino acids. The V end lost 4 bases, the J end lost 0 bases, and 14 bases lay between the germline ends. As DNA, the CDR3 is TGTGCCAGCAGCATAGATCAGGGCTACTCTGGAAACACCATATATTTT. This gives the protein CASSIDQGYSGNTIYF.

The V gene is TRBV4-1, the J gene TRBJ1-4; 9 positions match TRBD1. The CDR3 sequence is 16 residues long. CDR1 is MGHRA and CDR2 is YSYEKL in the germline V gene. Trimming at V came to 0 bases and at J to 7 bases, leaving 6 bases not matched to a gene. The CDR3 region has the DNA TGCGCCAGCAGCCAAGAAGCTGACAGGGGGGGTGAAAAACTGTTTTTT. This codes for CASSQEADRGGEKLFF.

CDR3 residues: CATTRDGSYEQYF. CDR3 coding DNA: TGTGCCACCACACGGGACGGGTCCTACGAGCAGTACTTC. This chain uses TRBV21-1 with TRBJ2-5; TRBD2, the table's D call, was not compared with the DNA. The J call may be incorrect, as the DNA end agrees better with TRBJ2-7. TRBV21-1 is deemed a pseudogene. The CDR3 loop spans 13 amino acids.

This clonotype was counted a few times. The chain uses TRBV4-1 and TRBJ1-4; D possibly corresponds to TRBD1 (5 bases). This CDR3 spans 17 amino acids. V lost 0 bases to trimming and J lost 2 bases, with 13 bases between them. Germline-derived CDR1 and CDR2 are MGHRA and YSYEKL. CDR3 bases: TGCGCCAGCAGCCAAGATGGACAACCCAGCACTAATGAAAAACTGTTTTTT. As protein: CASSQDGQPSTNEKLFF.

This clonotype was detected a few times. The chain employs TRBV11-2 and TRBJ2-5, with TRBD1 matching over 8 bases. The closer fit of TRBJ2-7 to the DNA end suggests the J call may be wrong. The CDR3 loop spans 15 amino acids. CDR1 and CDR2 (germline): SGHAT, FQNNGV. The DNA of the CDR3 is TGTGCCAGCAGACTACCCGGGACAGGAGGGTACGAGCAGTACTTC. This sequence encodes CASRLPGTGGYEQYF.

A few counts support this clonotype. The chain links TRBV3-1 to TRBJ2-3; the match to TRBD2 covers 12 bases. Trimming at V came to 4 bases and at J to 5 bases, leaving 4 bases not matched to a gene. Germline loops: CDR1 LGHDT, CDR2 YNNKEL (reference sequence). CDR3 length: 15 residues. CDR3 sequence reads: CASSRLAGGIDTQYF. In nucleotides, the CDR3 is TGTGCCAGCAGCCGTCTAGCGGGGGGGATAGATACGCAGTATTTT.

V and J are TRBV6-1 and TRBJ1-1; D ambiguous. Trimming took 7 bases from V and 1 from J, leaving 7 bases between them. Germline V gene lookup returns CDR1 MNHNS and CDR2 SASEGT. CDR3 length: 12 residues. The CDR3 here is CASIGENTEAFF. CDR3 sequence (DNA): TGTGCCAGCATCGGAGAGAACACTGAAGCTTTCTTT.